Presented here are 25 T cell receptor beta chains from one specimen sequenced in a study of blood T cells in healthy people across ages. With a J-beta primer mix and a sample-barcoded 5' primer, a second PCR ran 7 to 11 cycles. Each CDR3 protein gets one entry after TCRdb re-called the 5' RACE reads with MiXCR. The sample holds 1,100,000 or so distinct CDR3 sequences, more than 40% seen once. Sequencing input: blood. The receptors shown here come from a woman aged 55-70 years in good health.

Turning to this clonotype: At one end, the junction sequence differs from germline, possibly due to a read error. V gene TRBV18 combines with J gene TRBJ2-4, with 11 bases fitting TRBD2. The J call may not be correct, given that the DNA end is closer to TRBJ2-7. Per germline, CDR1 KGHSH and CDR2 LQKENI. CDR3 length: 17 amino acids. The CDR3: CTSSPPSGTSGSYEQYF. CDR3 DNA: TGTACCAGCTCACCACCGTCCGGAACTAGCGGGAGCTACGAGCAGTACTTC.

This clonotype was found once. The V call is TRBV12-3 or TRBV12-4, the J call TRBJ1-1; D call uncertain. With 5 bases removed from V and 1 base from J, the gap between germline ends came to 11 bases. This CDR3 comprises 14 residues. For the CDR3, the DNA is TGTGCCAGCAGTCCCATGGGAGGGAACACTGAAGCTTTCTTT. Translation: CASSPMGGNTEAFF.

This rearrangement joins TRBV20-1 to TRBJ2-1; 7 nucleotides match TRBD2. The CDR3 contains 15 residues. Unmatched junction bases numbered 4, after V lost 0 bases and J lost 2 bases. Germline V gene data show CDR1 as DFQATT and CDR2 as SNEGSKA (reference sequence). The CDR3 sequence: CSARDRGGAYNEQFF. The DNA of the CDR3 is TGCAGTGCTAGAGATCGGGGAGGGGCCTACAATGAGCAGTTCTTC.

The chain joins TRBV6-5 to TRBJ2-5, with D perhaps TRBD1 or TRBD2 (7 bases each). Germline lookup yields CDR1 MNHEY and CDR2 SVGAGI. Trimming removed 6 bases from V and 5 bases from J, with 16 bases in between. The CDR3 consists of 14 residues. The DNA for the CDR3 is TGTGCCAGCAGGGGAAACAGGGGAGGGGAGACCCAGTACTTC. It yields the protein CASRGNRGGETQYF.

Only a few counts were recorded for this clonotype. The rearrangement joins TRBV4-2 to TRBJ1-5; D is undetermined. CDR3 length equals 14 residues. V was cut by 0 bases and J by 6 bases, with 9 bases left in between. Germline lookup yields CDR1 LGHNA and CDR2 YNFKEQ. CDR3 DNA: TGTGCCAGCAGCCAAGATCGGATGGGTCAGCCCCAGCATTTT. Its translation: CASSQDRMGQPQHF.

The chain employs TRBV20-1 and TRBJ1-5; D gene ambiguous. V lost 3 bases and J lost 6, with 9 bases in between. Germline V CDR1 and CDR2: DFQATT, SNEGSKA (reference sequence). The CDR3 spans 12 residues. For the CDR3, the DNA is TGCAGTGCTAGGGTTTCGAGTCAGCCCCAGCATTTT. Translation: CSARVSSQPQHF.

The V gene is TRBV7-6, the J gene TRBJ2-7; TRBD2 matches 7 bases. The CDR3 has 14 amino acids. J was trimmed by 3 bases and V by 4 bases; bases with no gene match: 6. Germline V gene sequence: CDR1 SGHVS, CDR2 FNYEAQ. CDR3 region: CASSSLAANYEQYF. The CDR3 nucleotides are TGTGCCAGCAGCTCCCTAGCGGCTAACTACGAGCAGTACTTC.

The CDR3 DNA follows: TGCAGTGCTAGAGGTCGACTAGCGGGCACAGATACGCAGTATTTT. It encodes CSARGRLAGTDTQYF. The J gene is TRBJ2-3, the V gene TRBV20-1; TRBD2 agrees at 9 bases. The J segment lost 1 base and the V segment lost 1 base, leaving 3 bases of the junction unmatched. The germline V gene has CDR1 DFQATT and CDR2 SNEGSKA (reference sequence). The CDR3 is 15 residues long.

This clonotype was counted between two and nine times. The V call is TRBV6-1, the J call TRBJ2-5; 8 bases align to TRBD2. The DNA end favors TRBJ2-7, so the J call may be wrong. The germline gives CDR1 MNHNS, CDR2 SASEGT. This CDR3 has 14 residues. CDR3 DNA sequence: TGTGCCAGCAGTGTCCGGGAGGGCCCCTACGAGCAGTACTTC. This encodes CASSVREGPYEQYF.

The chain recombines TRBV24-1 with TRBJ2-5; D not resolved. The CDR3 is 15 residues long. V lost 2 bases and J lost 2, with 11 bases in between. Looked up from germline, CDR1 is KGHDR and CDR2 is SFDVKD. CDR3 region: CATSDSRTTQETQYF. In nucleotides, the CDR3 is TGTGCCACCAGTGATTCAAGGACCACACAAGAGACCCAGTACTTC.

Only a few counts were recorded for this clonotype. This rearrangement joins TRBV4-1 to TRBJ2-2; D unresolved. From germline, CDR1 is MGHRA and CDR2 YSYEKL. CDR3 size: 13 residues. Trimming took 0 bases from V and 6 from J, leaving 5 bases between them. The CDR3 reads CASSQETAGELFF. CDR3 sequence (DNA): TGCGCCAGCAGCCAAGAGACGGCCGGGGAGCTGTTTTTT.

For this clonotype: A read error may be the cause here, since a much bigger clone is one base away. The CDR3 nucleotides are TGTGCCAGCAGCTCCCAAGGACAGGGAGGCAATGAGCAGTACTTC. Protein: CASSSQGQGGNEQYF. This sequence joins TRBV7-2 and TRBJ2-7; 8 bases match TRBD1. CDR3 size: 15 residues. Germline V gene data show CDR1 as SGHTA and CDR2 as FQGNSA. Losses at the gene ends were 4 bases for V and 7 bases for J; bases not matched to a gene: 12.

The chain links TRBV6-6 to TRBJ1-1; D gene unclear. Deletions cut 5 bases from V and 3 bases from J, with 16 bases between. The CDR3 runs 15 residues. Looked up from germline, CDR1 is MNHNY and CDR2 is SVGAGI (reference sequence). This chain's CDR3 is CASSPRPGQDTEAFF. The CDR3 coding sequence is TGTGCCAGCAGTCCCCGACCCGGGCAGGACACTGAAGCTTTCTTT.

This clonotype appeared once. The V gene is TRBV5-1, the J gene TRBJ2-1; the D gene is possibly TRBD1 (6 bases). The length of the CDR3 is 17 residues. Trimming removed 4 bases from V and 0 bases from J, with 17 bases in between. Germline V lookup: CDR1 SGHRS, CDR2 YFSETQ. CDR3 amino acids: CASSPSDRRSSYNEQFF. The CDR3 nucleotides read TGCGCCAGCAGCCCCTCAGACAGGAGGAGCTCCTACAATGAGCAGTTCTTC.

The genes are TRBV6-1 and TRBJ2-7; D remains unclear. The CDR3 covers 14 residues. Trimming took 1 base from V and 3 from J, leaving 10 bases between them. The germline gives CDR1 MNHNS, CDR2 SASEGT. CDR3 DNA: TGTGCCAGCAGTGAAGGACTCATAGGCTACGAGCAGTACTTC. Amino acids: CASSEGLIGYEQYF.

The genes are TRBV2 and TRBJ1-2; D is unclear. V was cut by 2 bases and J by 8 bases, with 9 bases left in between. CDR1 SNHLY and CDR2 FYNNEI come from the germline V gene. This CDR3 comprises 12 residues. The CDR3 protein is CASSERLGGYTF. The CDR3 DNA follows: TGTGCCAGCAGTGAACGGCTAGGGGGCTACACCTTC.

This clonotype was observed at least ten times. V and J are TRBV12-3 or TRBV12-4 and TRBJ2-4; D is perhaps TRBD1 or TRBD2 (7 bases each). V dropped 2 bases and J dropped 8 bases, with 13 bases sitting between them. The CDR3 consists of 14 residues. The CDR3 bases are TGTGCCAGCAGTTTATCGACAGGGAGGGACATTCAGTACTTC. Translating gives CASSLSTGRDIQYF.

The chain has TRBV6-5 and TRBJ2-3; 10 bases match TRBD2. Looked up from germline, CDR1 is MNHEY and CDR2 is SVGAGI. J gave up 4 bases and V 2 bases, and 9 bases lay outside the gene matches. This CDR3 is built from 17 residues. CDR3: CASSYGGLAGVADTQYF. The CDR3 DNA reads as TGTGCCAGCAGTTACGGGGGTCTAGCGGGAGTAGCAGATACGCAGTATTTT.

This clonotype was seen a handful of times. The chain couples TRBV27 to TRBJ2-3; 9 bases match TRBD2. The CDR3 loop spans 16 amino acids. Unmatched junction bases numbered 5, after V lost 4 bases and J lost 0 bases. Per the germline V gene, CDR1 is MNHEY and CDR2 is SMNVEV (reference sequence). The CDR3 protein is CASSSLAGMSTDTQYF. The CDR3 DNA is TGTGCCAGCAGTTCCCTAGCGGGAATGAGCACAGATACGCAGTATTTT.

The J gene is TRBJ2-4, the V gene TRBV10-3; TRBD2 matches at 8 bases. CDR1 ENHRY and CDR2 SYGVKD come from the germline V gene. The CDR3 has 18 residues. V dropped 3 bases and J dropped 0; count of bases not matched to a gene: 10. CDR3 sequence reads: CAISDGSGRALAKNIQYF. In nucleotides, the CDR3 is TGTGCCATCAGTGATGGGAGCGGGAGAGCCCTAGCCAAAAACATTCAGTACTTC.

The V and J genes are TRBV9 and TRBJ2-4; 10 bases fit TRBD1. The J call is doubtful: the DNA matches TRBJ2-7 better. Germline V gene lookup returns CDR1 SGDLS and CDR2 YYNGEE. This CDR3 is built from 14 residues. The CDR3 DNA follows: TGTGCCAGCAGCCCCGGGACAGGGGACGGCGAGCAGTACTTC. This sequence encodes CASSPGTGDGEQYF.

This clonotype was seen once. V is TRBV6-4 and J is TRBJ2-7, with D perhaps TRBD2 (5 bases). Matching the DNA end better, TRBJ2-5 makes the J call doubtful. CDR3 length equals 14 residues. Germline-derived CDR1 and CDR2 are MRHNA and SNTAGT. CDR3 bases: TGTGCCAGCAGCCCCGAGGTAGCCGCGGGGACCCAGTACTTC. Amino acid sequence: CASSPEVAAGTQYF.

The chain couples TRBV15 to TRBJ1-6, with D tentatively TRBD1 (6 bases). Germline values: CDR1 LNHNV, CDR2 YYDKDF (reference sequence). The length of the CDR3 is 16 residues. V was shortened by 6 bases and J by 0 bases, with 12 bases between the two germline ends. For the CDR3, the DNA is TGTGCCACCAGAGTTGACAGGAGCTCCTATAATTCACCCCTCCACTTT. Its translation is CATRVDRSSYNSPLHF.

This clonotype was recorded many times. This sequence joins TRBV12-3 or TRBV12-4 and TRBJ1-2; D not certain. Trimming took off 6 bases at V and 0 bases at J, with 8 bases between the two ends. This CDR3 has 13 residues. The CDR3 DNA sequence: TGTGCCAGCAGACAGCTCGCTAACTATGGCTACACCTTC. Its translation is CASRQLANYGYTF.

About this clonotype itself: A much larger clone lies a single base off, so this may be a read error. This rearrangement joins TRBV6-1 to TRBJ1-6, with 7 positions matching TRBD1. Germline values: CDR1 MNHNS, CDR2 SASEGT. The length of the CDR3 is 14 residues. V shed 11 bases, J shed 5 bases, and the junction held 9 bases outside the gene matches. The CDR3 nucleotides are TGTGCCCGCTCTTCCGGGACAGATAATTCACCCCTCCACTTT. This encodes CARSSGTDNSPLHF.